These T cell receptor beta chains were read from a single sample in a study of blood T cells in healthy people across ages. One entry per CDR3 protein results from TCRdb running MiXCR on the 5' RACE reads. The profile shows over 550,000 distinct CDR3 sequences, around 31% of them singletons. Material: blood. The receptors were gathered from an elderly woman in good health. The CDR3 runs from the conserved cysteine through the conserved F or W. The order of the fields is J gene, D gene, clone size, V gene, CDR3 length, CDR3 protein, CDR3 DNA. D genes are given only for firm matches. Some rows have no size entry. The others give once, few or many, or a class for an expanded clone.

j_call: TRBJ2-3
d_call: -
clone_size: many
v_call: TRBV7-2
cdr3_length: 13
cdr3_aa: CASSLGFTDTQYF
cdr3_nt: TGTGCCAGCAGTTTAGGGTTCACAGATACGCAGTATTTT

j_call: TRBJ2-2
d_call: -
clone_size: -
v_call: TRBV12-3/TRBV12-4
cdr3_length: 15
cdr3_aa: CASSFREPRSGELFF
cdr3_nt: TGTGCCAGCAGCTTTCGGGAACCTCGGAGCGGGGAGCTGTTTTTT

j_call: TRBJ1-6
d_call: -
clone_size: many
v_call: TRBV7-9
cdr3_length: 14
cdr3_aa: CASSFSGRNSPLHF
cdr3_nt: TGTGCCAGCAGCTTTTCGGGTAGAAATTCACCCCTCCACTTT

j_call: TRBJ2-7
d_call: -
clone_size: many
v_call: TRBV6-1
cdr3_length: 14
cdr3_aa: CASSEPAGTNEQYF
cdr3_nt: TGTGCCAGCAGTGAGCCGGCCGGGACGAATGAGCAGTACTTC

j_call: TRBJ2-1
d_call: -
clone_size: -
v_call: TRBV30
cdr3_length: 16
cdr3_aa: CAWTPRGTDYRNEQFF
cdr3_nt: TGTGCCTGGACCCCCCGGGGGACCGACTATAGGAATGAGCAGTTCTTC

j_call: TRBJ1-1
d_call: TRBD1
clone_size: -
v_call: TRBV27
cdr3_length: 13
cdr3_aa: CASTGGGNTEAFF
cdr3_nt: TGTGCCAGCACAGGGGGGGGTAACACTGAAGCTTTCTTT

j_call: TRBJ2-1
d_call: -
clone_size: many
v_call: TRBV5-5
cdr3_length: 14
cdr3_aa: CASSLHPLSNEQFF
cdr3_nt: TGTGCCAGCAGCTTGCACCCCTTGAGCAATGAGCAGTTCTTC

j_call: TRBJ2-1
d_call: TRBD2
clone_size: many
v_call: TRBV7-2
cdr3_length: 15
cdr3_aa: CASSFTSGGAYEQFF
cdr3_nt: TGTGCCAGCAGCTTTACTAGCGGGGGGGCTTATGAGCAGTTCTTC

j_call: TRBJ1-2
d_call: -
clone_size: few
v_call: TRBV6-5
cdr3_length: 13
cdr3_aa: CASRYSSREGYTF
cdr3_nt: TGTGCCAGCAGGTACTCGAGCAGGGAGGGCTACACCTTC

j_call: TRBJ2-5
d_call: -
clone_size: many
v_call: TRBV7-2
cdr3_length: 14
cdr3_aa: CASSLLFARETQYF
cdr3_nt: TGTGCCAGCAGCTTACTGTTTGCCCGAGAGACCCAGTACTTC

j_call: TRBJ1-5
d_call: -
clone_size: few
v_call: TRBV13
cdr3_length: 12
cdr3_aa: CASSTRSQPQHF
cdr3_nt: TGTGCCAGCAGCACCCGAAGCCAGCCCCAGCATTTT

j_call: TRBJ2-5
d_call: TRBD1
clone_size: many
v_call: TRBV9
cdr3_length: 15
cdr3_aa: CASSAGQGYTETQYF
cdr3_nt: TGTGCCAGCAGCGCGGGACAGGGATACACGGAGACCCAGTACTTC

j_call: TRBJ1-5
d_call: TRBD1
clone_size: many
v_call: TRBV6-2/TRBV6-3
cdr3_length: 14
cdr3_aa: CASSSGQAGQPQHF
cdr3_nt: TGTGCCAGCAGTTCGGGACAGGCGGGTCAGCCCCAGCATTTT

j_call: TRBJ2-5
d_call: -
clone_size: many
v_call: TRBV7-9
cdr3_length: 14
cdr3_aa: CASSSRGTQETQYF
cdr3_nt: TGTGCCAGCAGCTCTCGGGGAACACAAGAGACCCAGTACTTC

j_call: TRBJ2-1
d_call: TRBD2
clone_size: many
v_call: TRBV4-3
cdr3_length: 18
cdr3_aa: CASSQDVVASGGGGEQFF
cdr3_nt: TGCGCCAGCAGCCAAGACGTGGTGGCTAGCGGGGGGGGAGGGGAGCAGTTCTTC

j_call: TRBJ2-3
d_call: TRBD1
clone_size: many
v_call: TRBV9
cdr3_length: 14
cdr3_aa: CASSPTGGIDTQYF
cdr3_nt: TGTGCCAGCAGCCCTACAGGGGGAATAGATACGCAGTATTTT

j_call: TRBJ1-4
d_call: TRBD1
clone_size: -
v_call: TRBV4-1
cdr3_length: 15
cdr3_aa: CASSQVQGANEKLIF
cdr3_nt: TGCGCCAGCAGCCAAGTACAGGGGGCTAATGAAAAACTGATTTTT

j_call: TRBJ1-4
d_call: TRBD1
clone_size: many
v_call: TRBV6-6
cdr3_length: 14
cdr3_aa: CASVPGGPNEKLFF
cdr3_nt: TGTGCCAGCGTCCCAGGGGGTCCTAATGAAAAACTGTTTTTT

j_call: TRBJ2-7
d_call: -
clone_size: -
v_call: TRBV18
cdr3_length: 13
cdr3_aa: CASSPVGGHEQYF
cdr3_nt: TGTGCCAGCTCACCTGTAGGTGGCCACGAGCAGTACTTC

j_call: TRBJ2-5
d_call: -
clone_size: many
v_call: TRBV20-1
cdr3_length: 12
cdr3_aa: CSGSSPLGTQYF
cdr3_nt: TGCAGTGGCTCTTCTCCATTGGGGACCCAGTACTTC

j_call: TRBJ2-1
d_call: -
clone_size: many
v_call: TRBV7-8
cdr3_length: 16
cdr3_aa: CASSLAGGLLGNEQFF
cdr3_nt: TGTGCCAGCAGCTTAGCGGGGGGCCTGCTAGGCAATGAGCAGTTCTTC

j_call: TRBJ2-1
d_call: TRBD2
clone_size: many
v_call: TRBV9
cdr3_length: 16
cdr3_aa: CASSVRLAGGDKEQFF
cdr3_nt: TGTGCCAGCAGCGTAAGGCTAGCGGGGGGAGATAAGGAGCAGTTCTTC

j_call: TRBJ2-5
d_call: TRBD2
clone_size: -
v_call: TRBV5-1
cdr3_length: 16
cdr3_aa: CASSLYGLAGRETQYF
cdr3_nt: TGCGCCAGCAGCTTGTACGGACTAGCGGGAAGGGAGACCCAGTACTTC

j_call: TRBJ2-4
d_call: TRBD1
clone_size: -
v_call: TRBV7-9
cdr3_length: 15
cdr3_aa: CASSGTGGVKNIQYF
cdr3_nt: TGTGCCAGCAGCGGGACAGGGGGAGTCAAAAACATTCAGTACTTC

j_call: TRBJ2-7
d_call: TRBD1
clone_size: -
v_call: TRBV20-1
cdr3_length: 13
cdr3_aa: CSAPGTGKNEQYF
cdr3_nt: TGCAGTGCACCCGGGACAGGGAAGAATGAGCAGTACTTC

j_call: TRBJ2-5
d_call: -
clone_size: many
v_call: TRBV6-5
cdr3_length: 12
cdr3_aa: CASSEGWETQYF
cdr3_nt: TGTGCCAGCAGCGAGGGGTGGGAGACCCAGTACTTC

j_call: TRBJ1-2
d_call: -
clone_size: many
v_call: TRBV6-1
cdr3_length: 13
cdr3_aa: CASNRGADYGYTF
cdr3_nt: TGTGCCAGCAATAGGGGAGCGGACTATGGCTACACCTTC

j_call: TRBJ2-3
d_call: -
clone_size: -
v_call: TRBV9
cdr3_length: 16
cdr3_aa: CASSSRSDPMTDTQYF
cdr3_nt: TGTGCCAGCAGCTCACGGTCGGACCCCATGACAGATACGCAGTATTTT

j_call: TRBJ2-3
d_call: TRBD1
clone_size: -
v_call: TRBV13
cdr3_length: 15
cdr3_aa: CAGSLTGVGADTQYF
cdr3_nt: TGTGCCGGCAGCTTAACAGGGGTTGGGGCAGATACGCAGTATTTT

j_call: TRBJ1-2
d_call: -
clone_size: -
v_call: TRBV29-1
cdr3_length: 16
cdr3_aa: CSVGSVLSGANYGYTF
cdr3_nt: TGCAGCGTTGGGAGTGTTTTGTCAGGCGCTAACTATGGCTACACCTTC

j_call: TRBJ2-3
d_call: -
clone_size: many
v_call: TRBV9
cdr3_length: 16
cdr3_aa: CASSDYAGTRRDTQYF
cdr3_nt: TGTGCCAGCAGCGACTATGCGGGAACGCGCCGGGATACGCAGTATTTT

j_call: TRBJ1-2
d_call: -
clone_size: many
v_call: TRBV28
cdr3_length: 15
cdr3_aa: CASSPGERPGYGYTF
cdr3_nt: TGTGCCAGCAGTCCTGGGGAACGCCCAGGCTATGGCTACACCTTC

j_call: TRBJ2-1
d_call: -
clone_size: many
v_call: TRBV5-1
cdr3_length: 15
cdr3_aa: CASSLARGTYNEQFF
cdr3_nt: TGCGCCAGCAGCTTGGCGCGGGGTACCTACAATGAGCAGTTCTTC

j_call: TRBJ2-1
d_call: -
clone_size: many
v_call: TRBV5-1
cdr3_length: 15
cdr3_aa: CASSPLGDTYNEQFF
cdr3_nt: TGCGCCAGCAGCCCTTTGGGGGATACTTACAATGAGCAGTTCTTC

j_call: TRBJ2-1
d_call: TRBD2
clone_size: -
v_call: TRBV7-7
cdr3_length: 15
cdr3_aa: CASSLGGGRQETQFF
cdr3_nt: TGTGCCAGCAGCTTAGGCGGGGGGAGGCAAGAGACCCAGTTCTTC

j_call: TRBJ2-4
d_call: TRBD1
clone_size: many
v_call: TRBV5-6
cdr3_length: 15
cdr3_aa: CASSLGGQGANIQYF
cdr3_nt: TGTGCCAGCAGCTTGGGCGGCCAGGGGGCAAACATTCAGTACTTC

j_call: TRBJ1-2
d_call: -
clone_size: many
v_call: TRBV7-9
cdr3_length: 13
cdr3_aa: CASSLNSLGGYTF
cdr3_nt: TGTGCCAGCAGCTTGAACTCTCTAGGGGGCTACACCTTC

j_call: TRBJ1-1
d_call: TRBD1
clone_size: many
v_call: TRBV2
cdr3_length: 16
cdr3_aa: CASRRPGQGRDTEAFF
cdr3_nt: TGTGCCAGCAGGCGGCCGGGACAGGGTAGGGACACTGAAGCTTTCTTT

j_call: TRBJ1-1
d_call: -
clone_size: -
v_call: TRBV12-3/TRBV12-4
cdr3_length: 14
cdr3_aa: CASRTTGADTEAFF
cdr3_nt: TGTGCCAGCAGGACAACGGGGGCGGACACTGAAGCTTTCTTT

j_call: TRBJ2-5
d_call: -
clone_size: few
v_call: TRBV7-8
cdr3_length: 15
cdr3_aa: CASSLYGLYGDEQYF
cdr3_nt: TGTGCCAGCAGCTTATATGGGTTGTATGGGGATGAGCAGTACTTC

j_call: TRBJ2-1
d_call: TRBD1
clone_size: few
v_call: TRBV7-9
cdr3_length: 15
cdr3_aa: CASSLEGQGNNEQFF
cdr3_nt: TGTGCCAGCAGCCTAGAAGGACAGGGTAATAATGAGCAGTTCTTC

j_call: TRBJ1-5
d_call: TRBD1
clone_size: many
v_call: TRBV7-2
cdr3_length: 14
cdr3_aa: CASNTGDSNQPQHF
cdr3_nt: TGTGCCAGCAATACAGGGGATAGCAATCAGCCCCAGCATTTT

j_call: TRBJ1-6
d_call: -
clone_size: -
v_call: TRBV7-2
cdr3_length: 14
cdr3_aa: CASSLGPQGSPLHF
cdr3_nt: TGTGCCAGCAGCCTAGGTCCTCAGGGTTCACCCCTCCACTTT

j_call: TRBJ2-5
d_call: -
clone_size: many
v_call: TRBV7-9
cdr3_length: 17
cdr3_aa: CASSLRALGGTQETQYF
cdr3_nt: TGTGCCAGCAGCTTACGGGCCCTAGGGGGGACTCAAGAGACCCAGTACTTC

j_call: TRBJ2-5
d_call: -
clone_size: many
v_call: TRBV11-2
cdr3_length: 16
cdr3_aa: CASSLETDLRRETQYF
cdr3_nt: TGTGCCAGCAGCTTGGAAACCGATCTGCGGAGGGAGACCCAGTACTTC

j_call: TRBJ2-7
d_call: -
clone_size: few
v_call: TRBV7-9
cdr3_length: 16
cdr3_aa: CASPPPRGLSYNEQYF
cdr3_nt: TGTGCCAGCCCCCCACCCAGGGGTTTATCCTACAATGAGCAGTACTTC

j_call: TRBJ2-7
d_call: -
clone_size: many
v_call: TRBV6-5
cdr3_length: 13
cdr3_aa: CASSQGNPYEQYF
cdr3_nt: TGTGCCAGCAGCCAGGGAAATCCCTACGAGCAGTACTTC

j_call: TRBJ2-3
d_call: TRBD1
clone_size: many
v_call: TRBV29-1
cdr3_length: 14
cdr3_aa: CSVAGTASTDTQYF
cdr3_nt: TGCAGCGTTGCCGGGACAGCTAGCACAGATACGCAGTATTTT

j_call: TRBJ2-1
d_call: TRBD2
clone_size: once
v_call: TRBV6-5
cdr3_length: 17
cdr3_aa: CASSYSPSGSSYNEQFF
cdr3_nt: TGTGCCAGCAGTTACTCACCTAGCGGGAGCTCCTACAATGAGCAGTTCTTC

j_call: TRBJ2-5
d_call: -
clone_size: many
v_call: TRBV29-1
cdr3_length: 14
cdr3_aa: CSVEDPGNQETQYF
cdr3_nt: TGCAGCGTTGAAGATCCGGGAAATCAAGAGACCCAGTACTTC

j_call: TRBJ2-3
d_call: -
clone_size: many
v_call: TRBV7-2
cdr3_length: 14
cdr3_aa: CASSPRRGTDTQYF
cdr3_nt: TGTGCCAGCAGCCCCCGCAGGGGCACAGATACGCAGTATTTT

j_call: TRBJ2-7
d_call: TRBD1
clone_size: -
v_call: TRBV5-4
cdr3_length: 15
cdr3_aa: CASSLVGGATDEQYF
cdr3_nt: TGTGCCAGCAGCTTGGTAGGGGGCGCGACAGACGAGCAGTACTTC

j_call: TRBJ1-1
d_call: TRBD1
clone_size: -
v_call: TRBV18
cdr3_length: 18
cdr3_aa: CASSPVVPGQRLNTEAFF
cdr3_nt: TGTGCCAGCTCACCGGTGGTACCGGGACAGAGATTGAACACTGAAGCTTTCTTT

j_call: TRBJ2-4
d_call: TRBD2
clone_size: few
v_call: TRBV6-1
cdr3_length: 17
cdr3_aa: CASTPGLAGGLNNEQYF
cdr3_nt: TGTGCCAGCACCCCTGGACTAGCGGGGGGGTTAAACAATGAGCAGTACTTC

j_call: TRBJ2-7
d_call: -
clone_size: -
v_call: TRBV7-2
cdr3_length: 14
cdr3_aa: CASSPATSSYEQYF
cdr3_nt: TGTGCCAGCAGCCCAGCAACTAGCTCCTACGAGCAGTACTTC

j_call: TRBJ1-3
d_call: TRBD1
clone_size: -
v_call: TRBV6-5
cdr3_length: 13
cdr3_aa: CASNRGYGNTIYF
cdr3_nt: TGTGCCAGCAACAGGGGGTATGGAAACACCATATATTTT

j_call: TRBJ1-6
d_call: -
clone_size: few
v_call: TRBV10-2
cdr3_length: 15
cdr3_aa: CASSRGRMDNPPLHF
cdr3_nt: TGCGCCAGCAGTAGGGGTAGAATGGATAATCCACCCCTCCACTTT

j_call: TRBJ1-1
d_call: -
clone_size: -
v_call: TRBV5-1
cdr3_length: 15
cdr3_aa: CASSLSGTGNTEAFF
cdr3_nt: TGCGCCAGCAGCTTAAGTGGCACGGGGAACACTGAAGCTTTCTTT

j_call: TRBJ1-2
d_call: -
clone_size: many
v_call: TRBV7-2
cdr3_length: 13
cdr3_aa: CASSRQTNYGYTF
cdr3_nt: TGTGCCAGCAGTCGACAGACTAACTATGGCTACACCTTC

j_call: TRBJ1-2
d_call: TRBD1
clone_size: many
v_call: TRBV20-1
cdr3_length: 15
cdr3_aa: CSARLNRGQNYGYTF
cdr3_nt: TGCAGTGCTAGGCTTAATAGGGGGCAAAACTATGGCTACACCTTC